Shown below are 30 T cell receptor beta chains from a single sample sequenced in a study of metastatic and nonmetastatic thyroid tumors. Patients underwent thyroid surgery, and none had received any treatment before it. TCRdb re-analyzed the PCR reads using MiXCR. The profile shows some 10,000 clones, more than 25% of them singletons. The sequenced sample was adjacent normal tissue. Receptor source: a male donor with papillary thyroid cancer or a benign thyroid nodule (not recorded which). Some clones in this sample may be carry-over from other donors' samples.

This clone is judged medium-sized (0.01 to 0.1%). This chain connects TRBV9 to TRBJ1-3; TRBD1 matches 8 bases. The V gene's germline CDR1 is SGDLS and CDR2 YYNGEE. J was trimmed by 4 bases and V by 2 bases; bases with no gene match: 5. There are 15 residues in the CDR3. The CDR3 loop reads CASSVQGAFGNTIYF. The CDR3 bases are TGTGCCAGCAGCGTTCAGGGGGCCTTCGGAAACACCATATATTTT.

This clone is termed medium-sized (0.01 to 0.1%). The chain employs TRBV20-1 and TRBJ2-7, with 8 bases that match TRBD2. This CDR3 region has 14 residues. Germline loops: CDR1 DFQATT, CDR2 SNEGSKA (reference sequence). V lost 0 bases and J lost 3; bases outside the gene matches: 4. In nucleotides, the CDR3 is TGCAGTGCTAGAGAGGTAGCGGGAAACTACGAGCAGTACTTC. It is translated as CSAREVAGNYEQYF.

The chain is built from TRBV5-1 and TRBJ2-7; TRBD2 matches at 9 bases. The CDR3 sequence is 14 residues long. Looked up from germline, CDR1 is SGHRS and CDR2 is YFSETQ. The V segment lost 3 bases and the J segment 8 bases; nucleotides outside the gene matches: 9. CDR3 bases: TGCGCCAGCAGCTCTAGCGGGATATACGAGCAGCAGTACTTC. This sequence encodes CASSSSGIYEQQYF.

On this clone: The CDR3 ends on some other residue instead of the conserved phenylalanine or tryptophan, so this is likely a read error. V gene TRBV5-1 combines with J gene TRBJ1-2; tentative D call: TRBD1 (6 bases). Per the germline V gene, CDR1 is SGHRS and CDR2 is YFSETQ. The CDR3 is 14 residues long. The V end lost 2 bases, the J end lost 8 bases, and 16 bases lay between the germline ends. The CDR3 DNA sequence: TGCGCCAGCAGCTTATTAACAGGGCAATGGGGCTACACCCTC. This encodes CASSLLTGQWGYTL.

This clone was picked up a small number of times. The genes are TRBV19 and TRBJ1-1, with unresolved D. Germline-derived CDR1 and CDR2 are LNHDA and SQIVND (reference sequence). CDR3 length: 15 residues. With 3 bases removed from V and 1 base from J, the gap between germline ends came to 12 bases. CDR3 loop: CASSIRIISNTEAFF. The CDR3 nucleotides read TGTGCCAGTAGTATCAGAATTATATCGAACACTGAAGCTTTCTTT.

The CDR3 DNA follows: TGTGCCAGCAGCGAGGGTCCCTTGTCTTACGAGCAGTACTTC. Protein sequence: CASSEGPLSYEQYF. The gene calls are TRBV2 and TRBJ2-7, with D possibly matching TRBD2 (5 bases). This CDR3 has 14 residues. The V gene lost 6 bases and the J gene lost 4 bases, with 16 bases spanning the gap. Germline assignment: CDR1 SNHLY and CDR2 FYNNEI.

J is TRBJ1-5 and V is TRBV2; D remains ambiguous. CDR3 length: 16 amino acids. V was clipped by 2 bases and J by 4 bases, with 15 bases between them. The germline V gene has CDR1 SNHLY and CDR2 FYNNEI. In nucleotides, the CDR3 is TGTGCCAGCAGTGAATTGGGTCCTAGGGAGAATCAGCCCCAGCATTTT. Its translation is CASSELGPRENQPQHF.

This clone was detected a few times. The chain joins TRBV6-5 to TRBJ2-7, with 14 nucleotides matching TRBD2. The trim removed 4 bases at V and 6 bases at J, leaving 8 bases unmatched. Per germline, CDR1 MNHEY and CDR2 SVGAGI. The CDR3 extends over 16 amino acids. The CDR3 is CASSFGTSGSLIEQYF. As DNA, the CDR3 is TGTGCCAGCAGTTTCGGGACTAGCGGGAGTCTGATCGAGCAGTACTTC.

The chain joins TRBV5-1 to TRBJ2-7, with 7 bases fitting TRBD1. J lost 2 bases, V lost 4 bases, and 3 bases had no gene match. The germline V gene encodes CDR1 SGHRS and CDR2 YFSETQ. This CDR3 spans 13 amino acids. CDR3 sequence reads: CASSLTGAYEQYF. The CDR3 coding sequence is TGCGCCAGCAGCCTCACAGGGGCCTACGAGCAGTACTTC.

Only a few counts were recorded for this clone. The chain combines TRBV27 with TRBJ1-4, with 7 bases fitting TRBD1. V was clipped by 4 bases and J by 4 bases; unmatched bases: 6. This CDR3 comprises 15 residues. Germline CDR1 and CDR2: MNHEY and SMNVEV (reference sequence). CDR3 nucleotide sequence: TGTGCCAGCAGTTGCCGGGACAGACTTAATGAAAAACTGTTTTTT. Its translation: CASSCRDRLNEKLFF.

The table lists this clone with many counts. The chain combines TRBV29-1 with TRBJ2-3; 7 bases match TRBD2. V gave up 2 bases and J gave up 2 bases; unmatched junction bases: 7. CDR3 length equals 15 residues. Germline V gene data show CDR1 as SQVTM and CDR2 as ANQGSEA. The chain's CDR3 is CSVERRGSPTDTQYF. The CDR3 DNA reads TGCAGCGTTGAACGGCGGGGGTCCCCCACAGATACGCAGTATTTT.

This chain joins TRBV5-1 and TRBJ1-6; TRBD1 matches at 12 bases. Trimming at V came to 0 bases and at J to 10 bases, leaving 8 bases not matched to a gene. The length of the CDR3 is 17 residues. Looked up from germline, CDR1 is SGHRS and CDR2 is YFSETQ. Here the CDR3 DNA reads TGCGCCAGCAGCTTGGCGGGACAGGGGGCAACGGGATCACCCCTCCACTTT. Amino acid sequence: CASSLAGQGATGSPLHF.

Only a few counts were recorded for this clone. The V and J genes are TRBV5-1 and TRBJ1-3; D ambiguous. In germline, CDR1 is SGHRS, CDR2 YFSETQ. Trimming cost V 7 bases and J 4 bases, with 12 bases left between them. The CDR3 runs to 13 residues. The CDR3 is CASRGELGNTIYF. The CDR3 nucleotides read TGCGCCAGCCGGGGAGAGTTAGGAAACACCATATATTTT. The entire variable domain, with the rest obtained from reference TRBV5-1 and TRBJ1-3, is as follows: KAGVTQTPRYLIKTRGQQVTLSCSPISGHRSVSWYQQTPGQGLQFLFEYFSETQRNKGNFPGRFSGRQFSNSRSEMNVSTLELGDSALYLCASRGELGNTIYFGEGSWLTVV.

CDR3 sequence: CASSETGGTEAFF. Here the CDR3 DNA reads TGTGCCAGCAGTGAGACAGGGGGAACTGAAGCTTTCTTT. V is TRBV9 and J is TRBJ1-1; 9 bases map to TRBD1. This CDR3 has 13 residues. Losses at the gene ends were 5 bases for V and 5 bases for J; bases not matched to a gene: 4. Germline V CDR1 and CDR2: SGDLS, YYNGEE.

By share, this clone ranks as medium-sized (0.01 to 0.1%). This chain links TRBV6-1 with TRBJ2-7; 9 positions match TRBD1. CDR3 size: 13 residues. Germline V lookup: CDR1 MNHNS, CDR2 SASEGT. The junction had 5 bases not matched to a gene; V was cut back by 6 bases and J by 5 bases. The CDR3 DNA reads TGTGCCAGCAGCCGGGACAGGGTGAACGAGCAGTACTTC. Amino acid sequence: CASSRDRVNEQYF.

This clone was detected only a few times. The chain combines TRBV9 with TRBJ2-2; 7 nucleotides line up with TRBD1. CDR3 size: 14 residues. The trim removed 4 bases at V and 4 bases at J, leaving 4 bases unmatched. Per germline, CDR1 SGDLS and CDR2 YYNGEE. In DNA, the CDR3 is TGTGCCAGCAGCCGGGACAGAACCACCGGGGAGCTGTTTTTT. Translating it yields CASSRDRTTGELFF. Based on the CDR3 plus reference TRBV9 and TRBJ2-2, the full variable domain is DSGVTQTPKHLITATGQRVTLRCSPRSGDLSVYWYQQSLDQGLQFLIQYYNGEERAKGNILERFSAQQFPDLHSELNLSSLELGDSALYFCASSRDRTTGELFFGEGSRLTVL.

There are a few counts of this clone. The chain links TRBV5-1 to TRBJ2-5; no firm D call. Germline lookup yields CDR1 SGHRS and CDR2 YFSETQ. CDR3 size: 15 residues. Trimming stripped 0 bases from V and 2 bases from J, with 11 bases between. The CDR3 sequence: CASSLEDGRQETQYF. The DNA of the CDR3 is TGCGCCAGCAGCTTGGAAGACGGCCGGCAAGAGACCCAGTACTTC. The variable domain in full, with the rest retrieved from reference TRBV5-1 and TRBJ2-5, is KAGVTQTPRYLIKTRGQQVTLSCSPISGHRSVSWYQQTPGQGLQFLFEYFSETQRNKGNFPGRFSGRQFSNSRSEMNVSTLELGDSALYLCASSLEDGRQETQYFGPGTRLLVL.

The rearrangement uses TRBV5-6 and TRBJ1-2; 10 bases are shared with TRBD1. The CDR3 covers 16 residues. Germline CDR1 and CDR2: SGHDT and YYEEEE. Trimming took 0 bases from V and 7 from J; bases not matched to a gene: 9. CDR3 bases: TGTGCCAGCAGCTTGGAGGGGACAGGGGAGTCGTCTGGCTACACCTTC. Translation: CASSLEGTGESSGYTF. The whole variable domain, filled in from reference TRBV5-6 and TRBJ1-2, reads DAGVTQSPTHLIKTRGQQVTLRCSPKSGHDTVSWYQQALGQGPQFIFQYYEEEERQRGNFPDRFSGHQFPNYSSELNVNALLLGDSALYLCASSLEGTGESSGYTFGSGTRLTVV.

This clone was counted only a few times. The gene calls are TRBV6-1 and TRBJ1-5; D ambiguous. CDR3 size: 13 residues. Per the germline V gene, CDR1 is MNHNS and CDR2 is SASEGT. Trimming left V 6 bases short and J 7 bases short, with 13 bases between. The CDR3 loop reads CASSVRTDQPQHF. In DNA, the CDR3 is TGTGCCAGCAGCGTTAGGACGGACCAGCCCCAGCATTTT.

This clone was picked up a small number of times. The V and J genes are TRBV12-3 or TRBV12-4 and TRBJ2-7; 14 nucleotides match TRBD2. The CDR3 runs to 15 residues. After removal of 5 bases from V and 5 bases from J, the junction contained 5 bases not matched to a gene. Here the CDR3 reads CASSPGLAGADEQYF. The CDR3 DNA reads TGTGCCAGCAGTCCGGGACTAGCGGGAGCCGACGAGCAGTACTTC.

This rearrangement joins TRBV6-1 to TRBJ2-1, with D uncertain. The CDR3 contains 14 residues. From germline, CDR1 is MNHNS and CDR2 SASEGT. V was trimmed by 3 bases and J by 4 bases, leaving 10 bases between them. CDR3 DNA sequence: TGTGCCAGCAGTGAGTATGTTGAATACAATGAGCAGTTCTTC. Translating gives CASSEYVEYNEQFF.

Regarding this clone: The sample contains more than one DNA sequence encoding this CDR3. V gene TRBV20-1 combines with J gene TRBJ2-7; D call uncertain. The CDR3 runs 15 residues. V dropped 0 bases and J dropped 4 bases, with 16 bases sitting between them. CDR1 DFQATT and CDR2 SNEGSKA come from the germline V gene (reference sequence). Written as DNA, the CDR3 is TGCAGTGCTAGAGATGAGGAAGGTGCCACATACGAGCAGTACTTC. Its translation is CSARDEEGATYEQYF.

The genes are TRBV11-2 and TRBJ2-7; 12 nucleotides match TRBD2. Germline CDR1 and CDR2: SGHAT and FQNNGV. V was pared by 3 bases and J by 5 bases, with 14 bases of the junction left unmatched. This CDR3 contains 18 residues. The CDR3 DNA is TGTGCCAGCAGCTTTTTTCAAGAGCTAGCGGGAGGGTCCAACGAGCAGTACTTC. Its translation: CASSFFQELAGGSNEQYF.

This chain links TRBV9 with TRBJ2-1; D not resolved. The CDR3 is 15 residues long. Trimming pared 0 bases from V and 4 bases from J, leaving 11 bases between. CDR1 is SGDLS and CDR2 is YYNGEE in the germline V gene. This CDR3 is CASSVDFSAYNEQFF. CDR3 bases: TGTGCCAGCAGCGTAGACTTCTCAGCTTACAATGAGCAGTTCTTC.

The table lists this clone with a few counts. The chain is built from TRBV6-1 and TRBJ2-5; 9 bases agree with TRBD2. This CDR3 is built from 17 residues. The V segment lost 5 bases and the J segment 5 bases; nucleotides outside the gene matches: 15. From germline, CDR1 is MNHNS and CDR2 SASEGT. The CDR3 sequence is CASSPIAGVANRETQYF. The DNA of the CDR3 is TGTGCCAGCAGTCCCATAGCGGGAGTAGCGAACCGGGAGACCCAGTACTTC.

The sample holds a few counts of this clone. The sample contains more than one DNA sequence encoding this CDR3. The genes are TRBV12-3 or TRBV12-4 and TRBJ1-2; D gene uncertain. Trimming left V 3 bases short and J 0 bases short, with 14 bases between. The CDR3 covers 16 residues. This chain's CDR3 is CASSFSGGITNYGYTF. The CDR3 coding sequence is TGTGCCAGCAGTTTCTCAGGCGGTATTACTAACTATGGCTACACCTTC.

The CDR3 is CASSLLASSTDTQYF. CDR3 nucleotides: TGTGCCAGCAGCCTACTAGCTAGTAGCACAGATACGCAGTATTTT. The rearrangement uses TRBV2 and TRBJ2-3; D is possibly TRBD2 (6 bases). V lost 6 bases and J 0 bases, leaving 13 bases between the germline ends. The germline V gene encodes CDR1 SNHLY and CDR2 FYNNEI. The CDR3 totals 15 residues.

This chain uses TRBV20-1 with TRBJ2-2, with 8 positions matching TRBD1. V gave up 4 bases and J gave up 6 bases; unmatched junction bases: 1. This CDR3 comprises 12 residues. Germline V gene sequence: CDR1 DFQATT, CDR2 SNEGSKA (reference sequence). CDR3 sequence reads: CSAKQGAGELFF. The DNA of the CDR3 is TGCAGTGCTAAACAGGGGGCCGGGGAGCTGTTTTTT.

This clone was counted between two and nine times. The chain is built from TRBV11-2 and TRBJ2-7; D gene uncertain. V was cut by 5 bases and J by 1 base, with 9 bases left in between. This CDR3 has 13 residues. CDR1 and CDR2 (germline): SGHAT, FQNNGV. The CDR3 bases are TGTGCCAGCAGCCCGGACGGATCCTACGAGCAGTACTTC. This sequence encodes CASSPDGSYEQYF.

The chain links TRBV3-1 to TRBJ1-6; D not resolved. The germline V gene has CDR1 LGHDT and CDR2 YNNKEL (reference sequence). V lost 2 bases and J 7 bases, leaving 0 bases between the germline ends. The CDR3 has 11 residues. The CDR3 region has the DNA TGTGCCAGCAGCCAAAATTCACCCCTCCACTTT. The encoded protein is CASSQNSPLHF.